This TCR beta chain appears in the sequencing data of a study of monozygotic twins with inflammatory bowel disease. The CDR3 is 13 amino acids. Germline V gives CDR1 SGHTA, CDR2 FQGNSA. TCRdb reanalyzed the 5' RACE reads and collapses them to one entry per CDR3 protein, without DNA. This listing includes about 420,000 distinct CDR3 sequences. The clonotype was recovered from a human donor with ulcerative colitis or Crohn's disease, or a healthy co-twin of an affected twin (not recorded which). The sequenced sample consisted of blood. This rearrangement joins TRBV7-2 to TRBJ1-6; checking the TCRdb D call of TRBD1 is not possible without DNA. CDR3 sequence: CASSSRQGSPLHF.